This T cell receptor (beta chain) was documented in a study of blood T cell repertoires in COVID-19. Whole-study context: The United States, Italy and Spain provided the acute and convalescent COVID-19 samples. T cells, B-cell-depleted T cells, or PBMCs provided the cDNA or gDNA that served as material.

Original handling: Estimated nucleated cell counts came from reference gene primer amplification. Method: immunoSEQ multiplex PCR; TCRdb's copy keeps in-frame clones and lacks some. V, J and clone size were drawn from that table, and D and trimming were deduced from the DNA. The sample carries about 270,000 clones, around nine tenths recorded once. V lost 0 bases to trimming and J lost 9 bases; unmatched junction nucleotides: 7. CDR3 size: 15 residues. Per germline, CDR1 SGDLS and CDR2 YYNGEE. This chain connects TRBV9 to TRBJ2-1; TRBD2 agrees at 9 bases. Sequenced: peripheral blood. The origin of this receptor is a man aged 35-49 years with active or convalescent COVID-19. The CDR3 region has the DNA TGTGCCAGCAGCGTAGGGGTTAGCGGGAGTGGTGAGCAGTTCTTC. Translating gives CASSVGVSGSGEQFF.